These T cell receptor beta chains were read from a single sample in a study of radiation and T cells in renal cell carcinoma. The assay was immunoSEQ multiplex PCR, and TCRdb's table has in-frame clones only and misses some. The sample has approximately 20,000 clones; less than 70% are singletons. Here the sequenced sample was tumor tissue, taken from a patient whose treatment included radiotherapy and nephrectomy. Receptors originate from a woman between 70 and 85 years old with renal cell carcinoma. The CDR3 runs from the conserved cysteine through the conserved F or W. A D gene is named only where the DNA matches it firmly. Only part of the rows carry a size: once, few, many, or a class if the clone is expanded.

few	-	TRBV29-1	TRBJ2-7	TGCAGCGTTGAATCCCAGGAGACGTCCGAGCAGTACTTC	CSVESQETSEQYF
-	TRBD1	TRBV5-6	TRBJ2-3	TGTGCCAGCAGCTTAGGGACAGTAGGTACAGATACGCAGTATTTT	CASSLGTVGTDTQYF
-	TRBD2	TRBV7-2	TRBJ2-5	TGTGCCAGCAGCTTAGGAGGTGGGGGGGGTGAGACCCAGTACTTC	CASSLGGGGGETQYF
-	TRBD1	TRBV19	TRBJ1-2	TGTGCCAGTAGGGGACAGGGTTACTATGGCTACACCTTC	CASRGQGYYGYTF
-	-	TRBV4-3	TRBJ2-1	TGCGCCAGCAGCCTACCACTAGCCTCCTACAATGAGCAGTTCTTC	CASSLPLASYNEQFF
-	-	TRBV7-6	TRBJ2-7	TGTGCCATCTCTAGCTCCTACGAGCAGTACTTC	CAISSSYEQYF
-	-	TRBV11-3	TRBJ1-2	TGTGCCAGCAGCTTAGATCGAGTTGGCTACACCTTC	CASSLDRVGYTF
few	-	TRBV27	TRBJ1-1	TGTGCCAGCAGTTTTAACAGGAACACTGAAGCTTTCTTT	CASSFNRNTEAFF
few	TRBD1	TRBV6-5	TRBJ1-2	TGTGCCAGCACTATCCGACAGGGGTTCTATGGCTACACCTTC	CASTIRQGFYGYTF
-	TRBD1	TRBV29-1	TRBJ1-1	TGCAGCGTTTCCCGACAGGGAACTGAAGCTTTCTTT	CSVSRQGTEAFF
-	-	TRBV10-3	TRBJ1-2	TGTGCCATCAGTGAAGGGTTCACCTATGGCTACACCTTC	CAISEGFTYGYTF
few	TRBD1	TRBV2	TRBJ1-5	TGTGCCAGCAGACTACAGGGGGCTTATCAGCCCCAGCATTTT	CASRLQGAYQPQHF
few	-	TRBV7-9	TRBJ2-1	TGTGCCAGCAGCCTCCCCCCTTTTGGGGACACCTCCTACAATGAGCAGTTCTTC	CASSLPPFGDTSYNEQFF
-	-	TRBV4-2	TRBJ1-2	TGTGCCAGCAGTCGAACTCTGACGGGGATCTATGGCTACACCTTC	CASSRTLTGIYGYTF
-	-	TRBV30	TRBJ1-1	TGTGCCTGGAGTGTACGTGGGCCTCGGGGAGCTTTCTTT	CAWSVRGPRGAFF
few	-	TRBV2	TRBJ2-7	TGTGCCAGCAAATCGGCCCCCGGGGGCGAGCAGTACTTC	CASKSAPGGEQYF
-	-	TRBV9	TRBJ1-6	TGTGCCAGCAGTTCCAATGCAGGGTATAATTCACCCCTCCACTTT	CASSSNAGYNSPLHF
-	-	TRBV28	TRBJ2-7	TGTGCCAGCAGTTTAGGTGGGAAAGGCTACGAGCAGTACTTC	CASSLGGKGYEQYF
-	-	TRBV7-2	TRBJ1-4	TGTGCCAGCAGCCGCCAGACGGGCTCGAATGAAAAACTGTTTTTT	CASSRQTGSNEKLFF
-	-	TRBV4-1	TRBJ2-1	TGCGCCAGCAGCCAAAGTTCCCTAGGCGGGCAGTTCTTC	CASSQSSLGGQFF
once	-	TRBV9	TRBJ2-2	TGTGCCAGCAGCGTAGATGTCGGGGAGCTGTTTTTT	CASSVDVGELFF
-	-	TRBV28	TRBJ1-5	TGTGCCAGCAGTTTGGAGGAGGATCAGCCCCAGCATTTT	CASSLEEDQPQHF